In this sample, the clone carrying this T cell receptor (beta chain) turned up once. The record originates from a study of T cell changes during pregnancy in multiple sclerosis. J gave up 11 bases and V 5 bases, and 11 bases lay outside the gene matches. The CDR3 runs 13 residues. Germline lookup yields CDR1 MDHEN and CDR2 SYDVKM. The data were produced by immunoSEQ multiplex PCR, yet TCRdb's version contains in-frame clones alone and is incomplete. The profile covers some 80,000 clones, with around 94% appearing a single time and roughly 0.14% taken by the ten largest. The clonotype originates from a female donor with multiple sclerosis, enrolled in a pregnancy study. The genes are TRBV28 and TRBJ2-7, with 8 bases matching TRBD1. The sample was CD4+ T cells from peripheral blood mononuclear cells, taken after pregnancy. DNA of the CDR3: TGTGCCAGCAGTCGACATTCAGGGGGCGCCAAGTACTTC. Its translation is CASSRHSGGAKYF.